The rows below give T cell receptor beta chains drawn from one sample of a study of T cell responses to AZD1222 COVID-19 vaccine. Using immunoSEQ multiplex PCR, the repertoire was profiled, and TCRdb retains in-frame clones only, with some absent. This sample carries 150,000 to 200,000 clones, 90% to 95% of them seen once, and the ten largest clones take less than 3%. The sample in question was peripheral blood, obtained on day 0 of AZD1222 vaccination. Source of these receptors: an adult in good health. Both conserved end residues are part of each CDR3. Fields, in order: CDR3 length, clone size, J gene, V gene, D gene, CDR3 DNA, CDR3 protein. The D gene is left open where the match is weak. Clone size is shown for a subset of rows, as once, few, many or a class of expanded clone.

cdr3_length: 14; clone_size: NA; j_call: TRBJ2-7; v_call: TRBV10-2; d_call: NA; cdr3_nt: TGCGCCAGCAGTTCCGGGACCAATCTTGGGGAGCAGTACTTC; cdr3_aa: CASSSGTNLGEQYF
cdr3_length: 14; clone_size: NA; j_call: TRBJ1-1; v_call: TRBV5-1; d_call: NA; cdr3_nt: TGCGCCAGCAGCTTGCGGCAGATCTCCACTGAAGCTTTCTTT; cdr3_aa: CASSLRQISTEAFF
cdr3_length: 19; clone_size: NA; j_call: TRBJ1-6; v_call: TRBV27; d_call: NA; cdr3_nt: TGTGCCAGCAGTTTGCTCTCCCGAGACTTACAGGGATTAGGTTCACCCCTCCACTTT; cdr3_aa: CASSLLSRDLQGLGSPLHF
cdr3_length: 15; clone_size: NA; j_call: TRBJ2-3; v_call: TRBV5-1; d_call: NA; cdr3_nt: TGCGCCAGCAGCTTGGCCATCTCATCGGCAGATACGCAGTATTTT; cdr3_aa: CASSLAISSADTQYF
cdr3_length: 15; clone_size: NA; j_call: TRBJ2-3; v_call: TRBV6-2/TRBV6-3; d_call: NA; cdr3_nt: TGTGCCAGCAGTTACGCCAGGGCCCCCACAGATACGCAGTATTTT; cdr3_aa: CASSYARAPTDTQYF
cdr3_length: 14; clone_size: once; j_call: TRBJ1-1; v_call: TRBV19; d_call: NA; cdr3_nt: TGTGCCAGTAGTATGGCCCAGAGGAACACTGAAGCTTTCTTT; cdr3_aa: CASSMAQRNTEAFF
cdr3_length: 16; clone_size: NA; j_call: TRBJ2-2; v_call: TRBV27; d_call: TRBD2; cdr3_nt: TGTGCCAGCAGTCCCCAGGGAGCGGGAGGAACCGGGGAGCTGTTTTTT; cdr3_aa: CASSPQGAGGTGELFF
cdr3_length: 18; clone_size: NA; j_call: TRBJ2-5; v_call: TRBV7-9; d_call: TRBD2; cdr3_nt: TGTGCCAGCAGCTTAGGAGGCCTAGCGGGAGGTAGACAAGTGACCCAGTACTTC; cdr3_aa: CASSLGGLAGGRQVTQYF
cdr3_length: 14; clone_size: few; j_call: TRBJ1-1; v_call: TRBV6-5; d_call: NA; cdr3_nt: TGTGCCAGCAGTTACGGCGGTTGGAACACTGAAGCTTTCTTT; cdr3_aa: CASSYGGWNTEAFF
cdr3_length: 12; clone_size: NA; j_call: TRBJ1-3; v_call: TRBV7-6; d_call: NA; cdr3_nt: TGTGCCAGCAGCCCATCAGGGAACACCATATATTTT; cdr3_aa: CASSPSGNTIYF
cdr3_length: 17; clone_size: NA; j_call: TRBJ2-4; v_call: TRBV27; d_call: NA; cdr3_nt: TGTGCCAGCAGTTCAGGGGAGGGGGCCGCGGCCAAAAACATTCAGTACTTC; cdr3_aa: CASSSGEGAAAKNIQYF
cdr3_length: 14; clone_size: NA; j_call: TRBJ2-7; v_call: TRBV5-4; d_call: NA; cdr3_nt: TGTGCCAGCAGCTTGGGCGGGGTCTCCTACGAGCAGTACTTC; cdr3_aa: CASSLGGVSYEQYF
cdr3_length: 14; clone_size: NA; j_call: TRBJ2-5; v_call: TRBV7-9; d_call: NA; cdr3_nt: TGTGCCAGCGTCGCGGGACAGCCAAGGGAGACCCAGTACTTC; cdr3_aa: CASVAGQPRETQYF
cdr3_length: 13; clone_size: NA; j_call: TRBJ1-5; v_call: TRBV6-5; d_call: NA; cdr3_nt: TGTGCCAGCAGCCCCAGGGTTAATCAGCCCCAGCATTTT; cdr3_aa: CASSPRVNQPQHF
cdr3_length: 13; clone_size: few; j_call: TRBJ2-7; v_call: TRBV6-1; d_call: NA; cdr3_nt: TGTGCCAGCAGTGAAGACAGGGTGGGCGAGCAGTACTTC; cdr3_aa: CASSEDRVGEQYF
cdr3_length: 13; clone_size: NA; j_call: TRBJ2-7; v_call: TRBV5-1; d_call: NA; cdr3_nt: TGCGCCAGCAGCCAGGAGGGAGGATACGAGCAGTACTTC; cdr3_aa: CASSQEGGYEQYF
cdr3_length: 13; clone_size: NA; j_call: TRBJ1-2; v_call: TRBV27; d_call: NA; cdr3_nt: TGTGCCAGCAGTTTATTGGCAGGGGATGGCTACACCTTC; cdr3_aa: CASSLLAGDGYTF
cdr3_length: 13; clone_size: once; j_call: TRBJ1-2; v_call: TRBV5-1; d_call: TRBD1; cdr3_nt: TGCGCCAGCAACCCCCCAGGGGGCTATGGCTACACCTTC; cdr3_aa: CASNPPGGYGYTF
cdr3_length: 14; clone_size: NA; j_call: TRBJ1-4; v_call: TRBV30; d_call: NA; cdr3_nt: TGTGCCTGGGACGGGGGAGGAGGAAATGAAAAACTGTTTTTT; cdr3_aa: CAWDGGGGNEKLFF
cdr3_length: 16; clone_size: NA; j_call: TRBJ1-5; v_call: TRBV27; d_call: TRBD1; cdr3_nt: TGTGCCAGCCGTGGACAGGGGCTCCTTAGCAATCAGCCCCAGCATTTT; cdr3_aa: CASRGQGLLSNQPQHF
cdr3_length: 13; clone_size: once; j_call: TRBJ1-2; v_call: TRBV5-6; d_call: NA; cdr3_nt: TGTGCCAGCAGCTTGCGGGGTGGCAATGGCTACACCTTC; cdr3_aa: CASSLRGGNGYTF
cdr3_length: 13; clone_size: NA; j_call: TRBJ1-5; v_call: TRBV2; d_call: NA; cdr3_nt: TGTGCCAGCGGAGGAACGGACTATCAGCCCCAGCATTTT; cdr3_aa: CASGGTDYQPQHF
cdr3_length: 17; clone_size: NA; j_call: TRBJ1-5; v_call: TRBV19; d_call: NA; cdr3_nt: TGTGCCAGTAGTCCCTTTTACTCTCCTAATAGCAATCAGCCCCAGCATTTT; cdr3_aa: CASSPFYSPNSNQPQHF
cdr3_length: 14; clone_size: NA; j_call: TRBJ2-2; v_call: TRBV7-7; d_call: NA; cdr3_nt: TGTGCCAGCAGTTACCGGAGAACGACCGGGGAGCTGTTTTTT; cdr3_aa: CASSYRRTTGELFF
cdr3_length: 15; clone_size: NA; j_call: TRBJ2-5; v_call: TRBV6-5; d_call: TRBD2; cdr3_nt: TGTGCCAGCACCGCTGCGGGAGGAATTCTAGAGACCCAGTACTTC; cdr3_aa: CASTAAGGILETQYF
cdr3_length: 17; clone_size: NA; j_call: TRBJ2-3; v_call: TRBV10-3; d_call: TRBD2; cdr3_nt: TGTGCCATCAGTGGGACTAGCGGGAGGCTCAGCACAGATACGCAGTATTTT; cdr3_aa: CAISGTSGRLSTDTQYF
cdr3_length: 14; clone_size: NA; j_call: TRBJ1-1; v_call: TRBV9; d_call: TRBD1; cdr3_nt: TGTGCCAGCAGGGGGGGACAGGGGAACACTGAAGCTTTCTTT; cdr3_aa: CASRGGQGNTEAFF
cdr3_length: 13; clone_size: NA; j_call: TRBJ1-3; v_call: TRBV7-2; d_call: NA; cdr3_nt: TGTGCCAGCAGCGCCCAGGGTGGAAACACCATATATTTT; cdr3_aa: CASSAQGGNTIYF
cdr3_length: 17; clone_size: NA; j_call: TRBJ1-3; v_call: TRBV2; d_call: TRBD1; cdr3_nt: TGTGCCAGCAGTGAAGCGCTTCGGGACAGGCTGTCAAACACCATATATTTT; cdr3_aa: CASSEALRDRLSNTIYF
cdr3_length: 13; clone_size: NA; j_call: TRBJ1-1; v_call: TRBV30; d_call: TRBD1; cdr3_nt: TGTGCCTGGAGAAACAGGGGAAACACTGAAGCTTTCTTT; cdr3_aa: CAWRNRGNTEAFF
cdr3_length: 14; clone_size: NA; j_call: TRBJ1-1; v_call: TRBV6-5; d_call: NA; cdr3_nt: TGTGCCAGCAAGGGGACACTACCAAACACTGAAGCTTTCTTT; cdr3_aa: CASKGTLPNTEAFF
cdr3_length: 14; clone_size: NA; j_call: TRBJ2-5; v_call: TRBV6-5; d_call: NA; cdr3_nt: TGTGCCAGCAGTTACACGCAGGACCAAGAGACCCAGTACTTC; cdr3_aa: CASSYTQDQETQYF
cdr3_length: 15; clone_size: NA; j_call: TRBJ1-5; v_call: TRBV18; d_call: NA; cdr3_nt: TGTGCCAGCTCACCAACGCGGGACAGCAATCAGCCCCAGCATTTT; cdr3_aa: CASSPTRDSNQPQHF
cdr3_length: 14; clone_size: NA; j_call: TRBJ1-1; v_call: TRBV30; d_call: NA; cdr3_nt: TGTGCCTGGAGTGAAACGCTTCAGGGAACTGAAGCTTTCTTT; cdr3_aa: CAWSETLQGTEAFF
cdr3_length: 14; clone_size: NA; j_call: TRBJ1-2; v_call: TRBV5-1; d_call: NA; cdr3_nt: TGCGCCAGCAGCTTAGGTCAGCTTGACTATGGCTACACCTTC; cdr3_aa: CASSLGQLDYGYTF
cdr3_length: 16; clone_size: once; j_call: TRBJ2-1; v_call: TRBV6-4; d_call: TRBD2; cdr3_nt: TGTGCCAGCAGTGCCCAGCTAGCGGGAGGGGGTAATGAGCAGTTCTTC; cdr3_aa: CASSAQLAGGGNEQFF
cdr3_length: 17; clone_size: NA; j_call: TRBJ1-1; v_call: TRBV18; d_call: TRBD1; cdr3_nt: TGTGCCAGCTCACACGGGAAAGCGCAGGGGGCGAAGGCTGAAGCTTTCTTT; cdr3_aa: CASSHGKAQGAKAEAFF
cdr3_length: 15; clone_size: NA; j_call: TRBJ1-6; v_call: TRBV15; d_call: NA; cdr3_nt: TGTGCCACCAGTGGGGACAAGGGCTACAATTCACCCCTCCACTTT; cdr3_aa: CATSGDKGYNSPLHF
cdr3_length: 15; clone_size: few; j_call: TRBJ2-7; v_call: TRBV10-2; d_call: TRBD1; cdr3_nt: TGCGCCAGCCCTATCGGGGACAGGGGTCCCTACGAGCAGTACTTC; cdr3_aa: CASPIGDRGPYEQYF
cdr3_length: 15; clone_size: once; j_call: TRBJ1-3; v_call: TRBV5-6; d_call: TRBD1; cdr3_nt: TGTGCCAGCAGCCCAGGGACAGGGGCTGGAAACACCATATATTTT; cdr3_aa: CASSPGTGAGNTIYF
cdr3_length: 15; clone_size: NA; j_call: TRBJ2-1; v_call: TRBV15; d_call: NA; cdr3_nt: TGTGCCACCAGCAGAGAGGTCCCCCGGAGGAATGAGCAGTTCTTC; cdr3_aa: CATSREVPRRNEQFF
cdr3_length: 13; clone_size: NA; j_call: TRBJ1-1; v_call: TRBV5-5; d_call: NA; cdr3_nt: TGTGCCAGCAGCTTGGCCCAGGAGACTGAAGCTTTCTTT; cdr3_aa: CASSLAQETEAFF
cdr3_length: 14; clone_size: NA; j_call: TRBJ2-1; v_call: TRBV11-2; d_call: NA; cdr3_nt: TGTGCCAGCAGTCCAGGGGAGGCAGTTGATTCGTGGTTCTTC; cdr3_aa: CASSPGEAVDSWFF
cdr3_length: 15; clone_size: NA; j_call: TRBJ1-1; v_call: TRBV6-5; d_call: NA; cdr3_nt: TGTGCCAGCAGTTACCCGGGGACGATGAACACTGAAGCTTTCTTT; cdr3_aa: CASSYPGTMNTEAFF
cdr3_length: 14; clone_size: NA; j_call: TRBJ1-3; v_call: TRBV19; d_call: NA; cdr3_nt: TGTGCCAGTAAGGAGTGGGGAGACGGAAACACCATATATTTT; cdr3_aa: CASKEWGDGNTIYF
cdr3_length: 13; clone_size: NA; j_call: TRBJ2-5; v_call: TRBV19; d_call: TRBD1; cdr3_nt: TGTGCCAGTAGTACGGGGACAGGAGGGACCCAGTACTTC; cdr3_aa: CASSTGTGGTQYF
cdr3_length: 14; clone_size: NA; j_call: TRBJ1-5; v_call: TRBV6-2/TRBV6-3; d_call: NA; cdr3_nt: TGTGCCAGCAGTTACTTCGACTACAATCAGCCCCAGCATTTT; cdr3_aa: CASSYFDYNQPQHF
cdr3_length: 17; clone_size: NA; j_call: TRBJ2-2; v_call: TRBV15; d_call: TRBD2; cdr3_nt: TGTGCCACCAGCAGAGCCGAGTTGAGACTAGCTTACGGGGAGCTGTTTTTT; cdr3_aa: CATSRAELRLAYGELFF
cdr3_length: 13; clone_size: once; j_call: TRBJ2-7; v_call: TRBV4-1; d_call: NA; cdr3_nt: TGCGCCAGCAGCCGTGAAGCTTCCTACGAGCAGTACTTC; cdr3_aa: CASSREASYEQYF
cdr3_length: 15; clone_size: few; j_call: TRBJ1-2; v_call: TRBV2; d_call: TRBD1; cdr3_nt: TGTGCCACGACTTGGGACAGGGGGCCTAACTATGGCTACACCTTC; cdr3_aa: CATTWDRGPNYGYTF
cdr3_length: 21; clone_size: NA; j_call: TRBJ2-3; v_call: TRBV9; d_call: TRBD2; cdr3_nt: TGTGCCAGCAGCGTAGAAGCCCCGTCGGGACTAGCGGGGCTAAACACAGATACGCAGTATTTT; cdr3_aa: CASSVEAPSGLAGLNTDTQYF